The 14 T cell receptor beta chains listed next were all sequenced from one sample in a study of immune characterization of retroperitoneal liposarcoma. MiXCR was run by TCRdb on the PCR reads, yielding one entry per CDR3 protein. Of roughly 9,300 distinct CDR3 sequences listed, 37% were seen once; the top ten hold 20% to 25%. The sample taken for sequencing was tumor tissue. All receptors come from a male donor with retroperitoneal liposarcoma.

The J gene is TRBJ2-2, the V gene TRBV10-1; tentative D call: TRBD2 (6 bases). The CDR3 is 15 residues long. Deletions cut 4 bases from V and 6 bases from J, with 15 bases between. Germline CDR1 reads WNHNN; CDR2 reads SYGVQD (reference sequence). CDR3 DNA: TGCGCCAGCAGTGCTATAGGAGGGCCTTCCGGGGAGCTGTTTTTT. It encodes CASSAIGGPSGELFF.

The rearrangement joins TRBV6-6 to TRBJ2-2; a possible D gene is TRBD1 (5 bases). CDR1 and CDR2 (germline): MNHNY, SVGAGI (reference sequence). This CDR3 is built from 16 residues. Between the trimmed V and J ends, which lost 2 bases and 1 base, there was a span of 11 bases. CDR3 sequence (DNA): TGTGCCAGCAGTTACCAACAGGCCGGGAACACCGGGGAGCTGTTTTTT. Translation: CASSYQQAGNTGELFF.

By share, this clonotype counts as medium-sized (0.01 to 0.1%). The rearrangement joins TRBV6-6 to TRBJ1-6; a weak D match, TRBD1 (5 bases). Per germline, CDR1 MNHNY and CDR2 SVGAGI (reference sequence). This CDR3 spans 16 amino acids. Trimming stripped 7 bases from V and 13 bases from J, with 26 bases between. The CDR3 DNA reads as TGTGCCAGCACGCACGGGACGGGCCGAATAGGTGTCCCCCTCCACTTT. This encodes CASTHGTGRIGVPLHF.

This clonotype was recorded a few times. V and J are TRBV6-1 and TRBJ2-1; TRBD2 matches 12 bases. This CDR3 spans 13 amino acids. Per germline, CDR1 MNHNS and CDR2 SASEGT. V was clipped by 3 bases and J by 13 bases; unmatched bases: 4. The CDR3 spells CASSDWTSGVQFF. CDR3 coding DNA: TGTGCCAGCAGTGATTGGACTAGCGGGGTCCAGTTCTTC.

In its sample, this clonotype was seen many times. This chain joins TRBV6-1 and TRBJ2-1; 9 nucleotides align to TRBD2. Trimming removed 2 bases from V and 10 bases from J; junction bases left unmatched: 9. Per the germline V gene, CDR1 is MNHNS and CDR2 is SASEGT. This CDR3 has 15 residues. The CDR3 DNA reads TGTGCCAGCAGTGAATTTAGCGGGAGCTCCTACGAGCAGTTCTTC. Protein sequence: CASSEFSGSSYEQFF.

This clonotype was seen only a few times. This sequence joins TRBV12-3 or TRBV12-4 and TRBJ2-5, with 8 bases lining up with TRBD1. The DNA matches TRBJ2-1 better at its end, which makes the J call doubtful. The CDR3 sequence is 15 residues long. The CDR3 bases are TGTGCCAGCAGTTTAGGACAGGGGATTCAAGAGACCCAGTTCTTC. Translating gives CASSLGQGIQETQFF.

V is TRBV6-1 and J is TRBJ2-4; 8 positions agree with TRBD1. This CDR3 spans 14 amino acids. V dropped 5 bases and J dropped 8; count of bases not matched to a gene: 8. Germline assignment: CDR1 MNHNS and CDR2 SASEGT. The CDR3 DNA follows: TGTGCCAGCAGTTTCAGGGGGCGTTGGGACATTCAGTACTTC. Translated, it gives CASSFRGRWDIQYF.

This clonotype is labeled as medium-sized (0.01 to 0.1%). The chain couples TRBV6-1 to TRBJ1-6; 7 nucleotides align to TRBD1. The germline gives CDR1 MNHNS, CDR2 SASEGT. With 4 bases clipped from V and 7 bases from J, the junction kept 10 bases outside the gene matches. The CDR3 sequence is 16 residues long. CDR3 DNA: TGTGCCAGCAGTGCACAGGGGACCTACGGGAATTCACCCCTCCACTTT. This sequence encodes CASSAQGTYGNSPLHF.

The CDR3 DNA reads TGTGCCAGCAGAGGAGGCGGAGAGACCCAGTACTTC. It yields the protein CASRGGGETQYF. The chain combines TRBV7-2 with TRBJ2-5; TRBD2 might be the D (5 bases). Trimming took off 6 bases at V and 4 bases at J, with 9 bases between the two ends. Germline V gene sequence: CDR1 SGHTA, CDR2 FQGNSA. The CDR3 consists of 12 residues.

This clonotype showed up just a few times. V and J are TRBV11-2 and TRBJ2-1; TRBD2 matches 12 bases. Germline V lookup: CDR1 SGHAT, CDR2 FQNNGV. V trimming: 1 base; J trimming: 7 bases; junction bases outside the gene matches: 8. The CDR3 sequence is 17 residues long. The CDR3 region is CASSLVLLAGGGNEQFF. CDR3 nucleotides: TGTGCCAGCAGCTTAGTCCTTCTAGCGGGAGGGGGGAATGAGCAGTTCTTC.

In its sample, this clonotype was seen many times. The rearrangement uses TRBV6-1 and TRBJ2-1; no definite D call. CDR1 and CDR2 from the germline V gene are MNHNS and SASEGT. V was shortened by 5 bases and J by 10 bases, with 15 bases between the two germline ends. The length of the CDR3 is 13 residues. Here the CDR3 reads CASSQNSRYEQFF. In DNA, the CDR3 is TGTGCCAGCAGTCAAAACTCCCGCTACGAGCAGTTCTTC.

The chain uses TRBV6-8 and TRBJ2-3; D gene unclear. Germline V gene lookup returns CDR1 MNHGY and CDR2 SAAAGT. V gave up 6 bases and J gave up 2 bases, with 3 bases separating them. This CDR3 is 11 amino acids long. CDR3 protein: CASRSTDTQYF. The CDR3 DNA is TGTGCCAGCAGGTCCACAGATACGCAGTATTTT.

The rearrangement uses TRBV7-2 and TRBJ2-3; D could derive from TRBD1 or TRBD2 (6 bases each). CDR3 length: 14 residues. Trimming shortened V by 2 bases and J by 4 bases, and 10 bases separated the two germline ends. CDR1 and CDR2 from the germline V gene are SGHTA and FQGNSA. The CDR3 DNA follows: TGTGCCAGCAGCTTACTCGGGGGCGCAGATACGCAGTATTTT. As protein: CASSLLGGADTQYF.

This clonotype was seen only a few times. For the CDR3, the DNA is TGTGCCAGCAGCTTAGCGGGGGGGGAGACCCAGTACTTC. Protein: CASSLAGGETQYF. This chain joins TRBV7-6 and TRBJ2-5; TRBD2 matches 7 bases. The V gene end was trimmed by 0 bases and the J gene end by 5 bases; junction bases not matched to a gene: 0. The length of the CDR3 is 13 residues. CDR1 and CDR2 from the germline V gene are SGHVS and FNYEAQ.